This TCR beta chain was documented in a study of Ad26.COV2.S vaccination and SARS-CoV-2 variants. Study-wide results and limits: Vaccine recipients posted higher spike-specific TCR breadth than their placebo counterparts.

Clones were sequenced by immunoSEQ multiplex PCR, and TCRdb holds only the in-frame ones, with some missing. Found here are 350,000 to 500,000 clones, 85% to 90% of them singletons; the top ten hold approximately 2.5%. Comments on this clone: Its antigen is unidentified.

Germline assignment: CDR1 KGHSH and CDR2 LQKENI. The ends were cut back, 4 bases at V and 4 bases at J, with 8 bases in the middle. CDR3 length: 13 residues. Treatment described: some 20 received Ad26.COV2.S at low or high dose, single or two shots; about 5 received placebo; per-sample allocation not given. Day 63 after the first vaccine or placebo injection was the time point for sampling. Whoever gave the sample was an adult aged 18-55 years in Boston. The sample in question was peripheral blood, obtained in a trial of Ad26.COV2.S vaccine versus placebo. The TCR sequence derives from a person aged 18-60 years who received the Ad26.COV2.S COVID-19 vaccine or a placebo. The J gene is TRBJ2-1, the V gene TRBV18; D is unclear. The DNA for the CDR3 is TGTGCCAGCTCACTCGACTTGTACAATGAGCAGTTCTTC. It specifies CASSLDLYNEQFF.